This T cell receptor (beta chain) was sequenced during a study of T cells after yellow fever vaccination (dated by TCRdb to 2018 to 2020). About the full investigation: Libraries from fractions with low cell numbers were prepared with the SMART-Seq v4 Ultra Low Input RNA kit. To track T-cell clones before and after primary and booster YFV17D yellow fever vaccination, bulk TCR alpha and beta repertoires were sequenced longitudinally. The cohort comprised two healthy male donors, one aged 18 to 30 and one aged 30 to 40 years. Blood was collected at multiple timepoints before and after primary and secondary immunization, and bulk PBMC replicates and cell subsets were isolated. Points the paper makes about the study in general: A small fraction of clonotypes appeared in both the CD4 and CD8 compartments, likely as a result of convergent recombination. Compared with the primary T-cell response, the secondary T-cell response was faster but weaker, reaching its peak on day 5 rather than on day 15. Only a couple of donors were included in the study, so the extent to which the findings can be generalized is limited. Most clones expanded after primary vaccination (approximately 97% of CD4 and around 89% of CD8) were re-detected after the booster, suggesting that broad memory maintenance occurred. Because abundant contaminating clonotypes from the bulk population could be contained in FACS-sorted repertoires, computational filtering was required.

The treatment or condition label, read with the paper, signifies: live attenuated yellow fever vaccine strain. A standard Ficoll-Paque protocol was used to isolate PBMCs from peripheral blood. Dynabeads CD4 and CD8 positive selection kits were used to isolate the CD4 and CD8 T-cell fractions. TriZol was used to extract RNA from bulk PBMCs, from CD4 and CD8 fractions, and from dextramer-positive and dextramer-negative fractions. The CDR3 runs 21 residues from the cysteine to the phenylalanine. The retained sequence is limited to the CDR3, 63 bases, with the frame set at the first base. Here V drops 1 base and J drops 2 bases, and the junction holds 13 bases not matched to any gene. Via the germline V gene, CDR1 is SGDLS and CDR2 YYNGEE. TCR cDNA was made using 5'RACE template switching, a step that added a universal primer site and unique molecular identifiers. cDNA synthesis was primed from both the TCR alpha and TCR beta constant segments. Library amplification used two PCR steps, and the second PCR step added sample barcodes and sequencing adapters. Sequencing of the libraries was done on either Illumina HiSeq 2500 (2x100 bp) or NovaSeq (2x150 bp). Concerning the study's data processing: MIGEC handled demultiplexing of reads and collapsing into UMI consensus sequences, while MiXCR performed V(D)J alignment. Using edgeR on replicate PBMC samples, clonotypes were called vaccine-responding if FDR was below 0.01 and the log2 fold change was above 5 up to day 15. Each bulk clonotype received a CD4 or CD8 identity based on whether the sequenced CD4 or CD8 repertoire contained that clonotype at higher abundance. The raw public data were reprocessed by TCRdb itself: fastp quality trimming at Q25, MiXCR clonotype calling, in-frame beta chains only. Duplicate CDR3 protein sequences are folded into a single record with the most common DNA and genes. TCRdb, not the original authors, processed these V and J calls. The sample table contains more than 65,000 distinct CDR3 sequences; only one count was recorded for under 6.5% of them. Of the sample, over 2% is held by the ten largest clones.

Ten or more counts support this clonotype. Its target antigen remains unknown. Base qualities are missing; no much larger clone stands one base away. The specimen was CD4+ T cells sorted from PBMCs, collected roughly 15 days after the first yellow fever vaccination. The chain is made from TRBV9 and TRBJ2-3; the central 16 bases match TRBD2. This receptor was taken from a man younger than 35 who received the YFV17D yellow fever vaccine. The CDR3 amino acid sequence is: CASSVTPGLAGGRYATDTQYF. The nucleotides are TGTGCCAGCAGCGTAACTCCGGGACTAGCGGGGGGGAGGTACGCCACAGATACGCAGTATTTT.